Listed here are 26 T cell receptor beta chains from one sample, sequenced in a study of CD8 T cells in ankylosing spondylitis. TCRdb re-called the 5' RACE reads through MiXCR, storing one row per CDR3 protein. The repertoire has some 240,000 distinct CDR3 sequences, more than 20% of them found once; the top ten carry roughly 0.67%. Input material: blood, either unsorted or a sorted T cell fraction (not recorded which). The origin of the receptors is a male donor with ankylosing spondylitis or in good health (not recorded which).

This clonotype occurred many times. The chain carries TRBV20-1 and TRBJ2-5; D is possibly TRBD1 (5 bases). Germline CDR1 and CDR2: DFQATT and SNEGSKA (reference sequence). V gave up 2 bases and J gave up 5 bases, with 12 bases separating them. The CDR3 has 13 amino acids. Written as DNA, the CDR3 is TGCAGTGCTAGATGGAAGGGGATGGAGACCCAGTACTTC. Its protein is CSARWKGMETQYF.

This clonotype was detected many times. J is TRBJ1-1 and V is TRBV12-3 or TRBV12-4; possible D gene TRBD1, 5 bases. The CDR3 has 14 residues. The V end lost 1 base, the J end lost 5 bases, and 11 bases lay between the germline ends. The CDR3 DNA follows: TGTGCCAGCAGTTTAGGTACGGGGGGGACTGAAGCTTTCTTT. Protein sequence: CASSLGTGGTEAFF.

This clonotype was counted many times. This rearrangement joins TRBV12-3 or TRBV12-4 to TRBJ2-7; D unclear. V was pared by 0 bases and J by 4 bases, with 4 bases between. The CDR3 extends over 12 amino acids. The CDR3 nucleotides are TGTGCCAGCAGTTTAGCCGGATACGAGCAGTACTTC. Protein product: CASSLAGYEQYF.

The genes are TRBV30 and TRBJ2-4; perhaps TRBD2 as D (5 bases). This CDR3 spans 13 amino acids. The V gene's germline CDR1 is GTSNPN and CDR2 SVGIG (reference sequence). V lost 0 bases, J lost 8 bases, and 11 bases lay in between. DNA of the CDR3: TGTGCCTGGAGTGTACTAGATCGAGACATTCAGTACTTC. It is translated as CAWSVLDRDIQYF. The whole variable domain, filled in from reference TRBV30 and TRBJ2-4, reads SQTIHQWPATLVQPVGSPLSLECTVEGTSNPNLYWYRQAAGRGLQLLFYSVGIGQISSEVPQNLSASRPQDRQFILSSKKLLLSDSGFYLCAWSVLDRDIQYFGAGTRLSVL.

The table lists this clonotype with a few counts. The chain is built from TRBV20-1 and TRBJ1-1; D may be TRBD1 (6 bases). The length of the CDR3 is 13 residues. V was shortened by 3 bases and J by 3 bases, with 11 bases between the two germline ends. Germline V gene lookup returns CDR1 DFQATT and CDR2 SNEGSKA (reference sequence). Here the CDR3 DNA reads TGCAGTGCTAGTGTAGGGGGTGACACTGAAGCTTTCTTT. Translating gives CSASVGGDTEAFF.

This chain connects TRBV6-5 to TRBJ1-5, with D maybe TRBD1 (5 bases). Deletions cut 7 bases from V and 6 bases from J, with 10 bases between. Per germline, CDR1 MNHEY and CDR2 SVGAGI. The CDR3 spans 12 residues. CDR3 nucleotide sequence: TGTGCCAGCACAACAGGTAGTCAGCCCCAGCATTTT. It yields the protein CASTTGSQPQHF.

J is TRBJ2-2 and V is TRBV6-1; 9 nucleotides agree with TRBD1. CDR1 is MNHNS and CDR2 is SASEGT in the germline V gene. Unmatched junction bases numbered 9, after V lost 5 bases and J lost 5 bases. The CDR3 loop spans 16 amino acids. CDR3 loop: CASSRTGTGPTGELFF. The CDR3 DNA is TGTGCCAGCAGTCGGACCGGGACAGGGCCTACCGGGGAGCTGTTTTTT.

The J gene is TRBJ2-6, the V gene TRBV5-1; 7 bases align to TRBD1. Trimming took 2 bases from V and 3 from J; bases not matched to a gene: 2. The CDR3 contains 15 residues. Germline V lookup: CDR1 SGHRS, CDR2 YFSETQ. The CDR3 DNA is TGCGCCAGCAGCTTACAGGGGTATGGGGCCAACGTCCTGACTTTC. It encodes CASSLQGYGANVLTF.

This clonotype was found many times. CDR3 region: CASTATQEAEKLFF. CDR3 sequence (DNA): TGTGCCAGCACAGCGACCCAAGAAGCAGAAAAACTGTTTTTT. J is TRBJ1-4 and V is TRBV12-3 or TRBV12-4; D gene uncertain. This CDR3 is 14 amino acids long. Trimming cost V 7 bases and J 8 bases, with 17 bases left between them.

The CDR3 loop reads CAIRPGPADAEAFF. For the CDR3, the DNA is TGTGCCATCAGACCGGGCCCAGCTGACGCTGAAGCTTTCTTT. This rearrangement joins TRBV10-3 to TRBJ1-1, with D uncertain. The germline V gene has CDR1 ENHRY and CDR2 SYGVKD. The CDR3 is 14 amino acids. V lost 6 bases to trimming and J lost 6 bases, with 17 bases between them.

This clonotype was seen at least ten times. The chain carries TRBV7-6 and TRBJ1-5; 7 nucleotides line up with TRBD1. V lost 3 bases and J lost 7; bases outside the gene matches: 3. Germline values: CDR1 SGHVS, CDR2 FNYEAQ. This CDR3 comprises 13 residues. The CDR3 DNA is TGTGCCAGCAGCTTTAAACAGGGGCAGCCCCAGCATTTT. Its protein is CASSFKQGQPQHF.

Here the CDR3 DNA reads TGTGCCAGCAGCGTCGGACAGGGGGCGTCCGGGGCCAACGTCCTGACTTTC. Protein: CASSVGQGASGANVLTF. This chain joins TRBV9 and TRBJ2-6; 11 positions agree with TRBD1. The germline V gene has CDR1 SGDLS and CDR2 YYNGEE. The junction had 5 bases not matched to a gene; V was cut back by 2 bases and J by 4 bases. The CDR3 loop spans 17 amino acids.

The table lists this clonotype with many counts. The chain links TRBV7-2 to TRBJ2-6, with a tentative D call TRBD1 (5 bases). Trimming took off 4 bases at V and 1 base at J, with 14 bases between the two ends. This CDR3 comprises 17 residues. Germline CDR1 reads SGHTA; CDR2 reads FQGNSA. CDR3 DNA: TGTGCCAGCAGCTCACTCCCCAGGGTTTCTGGGGCCAACGTCCTGACTTTC. As protein: CASSSLPRVSGANVLTF.

This sequence joins TRBV20-1 and TRBJ2-2; 7 nucleotides match TRBD1. Germline CDR1 DFQATT, CDR2 SNEGSKA (reference sequence). CDR3 length equals 14 residues. The trim removed 3 bases at V and 4 bases at J, leaving 5 bases unmatched. CDR3 DNA sequence: TGCAGTGCTAGCAGGGACAGTGGCACCGGGGAGCTGTTTTTT. It encodes CSASRDSGTGELFF.

V and J are TRBV18 and TRBJ2-6; 7 bases fit TRBD1. The CDR3 loop spans 18 amino acids. Looked up from germline, CDR1 is KGHSH and CDR2 is LQKENI. Unmatched junction bases numbered 7, after V lost 2 bases and J lost 0 bases. In DNA, the CDR3 is TGTGCCAGCTCACCAACCGGGACAGTGCGCTCTGGGGCCAACGTCCTGACTTTC. Encoded protein: CASSPTGTVRSGANVLTF. Drawing the rest from reference TRBV18 and TRBJ2-6, the complete variable domain is NAGVMQNPRHLVRRRGQEARLRCSPMKGHSHVYWYRQLPEEGLKFMVYLQKENIIDESGMPKERFSAEFPKEGPSILRIQQVVRGDSAAYFCASSPTGTVRSGANVLTFGAGSRLTVL.

The table lists this clonotype with a few counts. The chain recombines TRBV10-3 with TRBJ2-3; maybe TRBD1 (5 bases). V was trimmed by 8 bases and J by 3 bases, leaving 15 bases between them. The CDR3 is 14 amino acids. Germline V gives CDR1 ENHRY, CDR2 SYGVKD. In DNA, the CDR3 is TGTGCCATCCAGCCAGGCCCAGGGACAGATACGCAGTATTTT. Translating gives CAIQPGPGTDTQYF.

This clonotype was seen many times. The chain uses TRBV12-3 or TRBV12-4 and TRBJ1-5; D remains ambiguous. This CDR3 is 15 amino acids long. Trimming left V 7 bases short and J 0 bases short, with 13 bases between. The DNA for the CDR3 is TGTGCCAGCACTAAAGGCGGGGATAGCAATCAGCCCCAGCATTTT. As protein: CASTKGGDSNQPQHF.

This clonotype was observed a handful of times. The rearrangement uses TRBV7-2 and TRBJ2-1; D not resolved. This CDR3 region has 12 residues. The V gene lost 2 bases and the J gene lost 9 bases, with 8 bases spanning the gap. Germline assignment: CDR1 SGHTA and CDR2 FQGNSA. The CDR3 coding sequence is TGTGCCAGCAGCTTAATACTCGGTGAGCAGTTCTTC. Translation gives CASSLILGEQFF.

This clonotype was detected many times. This sequence joins TRBV6-5 and TRBJ2-5; D unresolved. Germline V lookup: CDR1 MNHEY, CDR2 SVGAGI. The CDR3 extends over 12 amino acids. The V end was cut by 5 bases, the J end by 0 bases, with 4 bases between. Here the CDR3 reads CASSTDQETQYF. For the CDR3, the DNA is TGTGCCAGCAGTACAGACCAAGAGACCCAGTACTTC.

V gene TRBV20-1 combines with J gene TRBJ2-7; no clear D gene. The germline V gene encodes CDR1 DFQATT and CDR2 SNEGSKA (reference sequence). Trimming stripped 7 bases from V and 7 bases from J, with 20 bases between. CDR3 length: 13 amino acids. CDR3 residues: CSVQPLRMGEQYF. The CDR3 DNA is TGCAGTGTCCAGCCTCTCCGAATGGGGGAGCAGTACTTC.

V is TRBV7-9 and J is TRBJ2-7; D uncertain. The CDR3 sequence is 14 residues long. V was cut by 5 bases and J by 1 base, with 12 bases left in between. Germline V gene lookup returns CDR1 SEHNR and CDR2 FQNEAQ (reference sequence). The CDR3 sequence is CASSHRSTSYEQYF. As DNA, the CDR3 is TGTGCCAGCAGCCACCGATCCACTTCCTACGAGCAGTACTTC. The full variable domain, rest sourced from reference TRBV7-9 and TRBJ2-7, is DTGVSQNPRHKITKRGQNVTFRCDPISEHNRLYWYRQTLGQGPEFLTYFQNEAQLEKSRLLSDRFSAERPKGSFSTLEIQRTEQGDSAMYLCASSHRSTSYEQYFGPGTRLTVT.

This clonotype was observed at least ten times. The genes are TRBV20-1 and TRBJ1-1; D may be TRBD1 (6 bases). Looked up from germline, CDR1 is DFQATT and CDR2 is SNEGSKA (reference sequence). The CDR3 is 13 residues long. The V and J ends lost 6 bases and 6 bases respectively, with 17 bases between them. The CDR3 sequence: CSAPRTAGAEAFF. The CDR3 DNA reads as TGCAGTGCACCGCGGACAGCTGGAGCTGAAGCTTTCTTT.

This chain connects TRBV20-1 to TRBJ2-4, with TRBD2 identical over 10 bases. J was trimmed by 0 bases and V by 3 bases; bases with no gene match: 11. Germline CDR1 DFQATT, CDR2 SNEGSKA (reference sequence). This CDR3 has 18 residues. The CDR3 DNA is TGCAGTGCTAGTAAGGCTAGCGGGGGCCAGGTAGCCAAAAACATTCAGTACTTC. This encodes CSASKASGGQVAKNIQYF.

This clonotype was counted ten times or more. The rearrangement uses TRBV4-1 and TRBJ1-4, with a possible D match to TRBD1 (5 bases). Germline V gives CDR1 MGHRA, CDR2 YSYEKL. V lost 2 bases, J lost 7 bases, and 11 bases lay in between. The CDR3 is 14 amino acids. The CDR3, as DNA: TGCGCCAGCAGCCAATGGGCAGGGACTGAAAAACTGTTTTTT. It codes for CASSQWAGTEKLFF.

This clonotype turned up a few times. The chain carries TRBV9 and TRBJ2-1; D gene uncertain. The CDR3 spans 15 residues. Trimming left V 0 bases short and J 0 bases short, with 7 bases between. Looked up from germline, CDR1 is SGDLS and CDR2 is YYNGEE. The CDR3 DNA reads TGTGCCAGCAGCGTAGGGCACCTCTCCTACAATGAGCAGTTCTTC. Its protein is CASSVGHLSYNEQFF.

This clonotype was seen many times. The genes are TRBV12-3 or TRBV12-4 and TRBJ2-3, with D hard to call. The length of the CDR3 is 13 residues. Trimming took off 2 bases at V and 4 bases at J, with 7 bases between the two ends. The CDR3 DNA follows: TGTGCCAGCAGTTTAATCCCTCCAGATACGCAGTATTTT. Amino acid sequence: CASSLIPPDTQYF.